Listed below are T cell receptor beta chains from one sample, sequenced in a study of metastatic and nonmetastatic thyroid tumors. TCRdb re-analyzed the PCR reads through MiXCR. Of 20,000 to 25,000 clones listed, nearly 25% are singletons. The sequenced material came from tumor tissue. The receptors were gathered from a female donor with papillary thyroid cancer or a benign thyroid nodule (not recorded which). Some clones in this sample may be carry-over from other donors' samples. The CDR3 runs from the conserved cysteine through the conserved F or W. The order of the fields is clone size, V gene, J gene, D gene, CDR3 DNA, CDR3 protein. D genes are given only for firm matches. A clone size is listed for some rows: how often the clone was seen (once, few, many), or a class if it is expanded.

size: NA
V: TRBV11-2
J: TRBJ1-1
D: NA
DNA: TGTGCCAGCAGTCTACAAGCGAACACTGAAGCTTTCTTT
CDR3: CASSLQANTEAFF

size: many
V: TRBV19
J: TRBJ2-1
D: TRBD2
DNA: TGTGCCAGTAGATCGCGGGAGGCCACCTACAATGAGCAGTTCTTC
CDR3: CASRSREATYNEQFF

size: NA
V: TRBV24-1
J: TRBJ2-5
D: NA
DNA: TGTGCCACCAGTGATCCCTTAGAGACCCAGTACTTC
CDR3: CATSDPLETQYF

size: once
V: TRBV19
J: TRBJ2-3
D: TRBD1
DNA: TGTGCCAGTAGTATAGTCCCCGGCCAGGGGGTGAATTTAGGTACGCAGTATTTT
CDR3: CASSIVPGQGVNLGTQYF

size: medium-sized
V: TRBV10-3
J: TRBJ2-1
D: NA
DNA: TGTGCCATCAGTGAGTTGGAGGGGAGCGGGAATGAGCAGTTCTTC
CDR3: CAISELEGSGNEQFF

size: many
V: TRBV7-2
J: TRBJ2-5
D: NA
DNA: TGTGCCAGCAGCTCGTCTAGGTCAGAGACCCAGTACTTC
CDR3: CASSSSRSETQYF

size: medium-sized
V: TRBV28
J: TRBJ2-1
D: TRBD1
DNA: TGTGCCAGCAGCTCGTACAGGGGGAGTTACAATGAGCAGTTCTTC
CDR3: CASSSYRGSYNEQFF

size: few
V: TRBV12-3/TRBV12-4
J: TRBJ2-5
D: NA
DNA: TGTGCCAGCACCTTCGGAGGGTTTGGGACCCAGTACTTC
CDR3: CASTFGGFGTQYF

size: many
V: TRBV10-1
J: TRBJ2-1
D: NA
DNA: TGCGCCAGCAGTGAGTCGGGGCGACCAGAGCAGTTCTTC
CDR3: CASSESGRPEQFF

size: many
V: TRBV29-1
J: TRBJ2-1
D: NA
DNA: TGCAGCGTTTACCCGGGCTCCTACAATGAGCAGTTCTTC
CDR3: CSVYPGSYNEQFF

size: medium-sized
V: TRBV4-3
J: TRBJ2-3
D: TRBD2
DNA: TGCGCCAGCAGCCAACTAGCGGTAACAGATACGCAGTATTTT
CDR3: CASSQLAVTDTQYF

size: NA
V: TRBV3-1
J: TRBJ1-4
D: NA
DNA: TGTGCCAGCAGCCAAATGCAAGCGCGGGAAAAACTGTTTTTT
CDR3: CASSQMQAREKLFF

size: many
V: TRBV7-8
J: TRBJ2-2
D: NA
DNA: TGTGCCAGCAGCTATAGGATGGGCGGGGATCTCACCGGGGAGCTGTTTTTT
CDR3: CASSYRMGGDLTGELFF

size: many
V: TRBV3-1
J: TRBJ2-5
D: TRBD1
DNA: TGTGCCAGCAGCCACGGGACAGAAGAGACCCAGTACTTC
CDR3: CASSHGTEETQYF

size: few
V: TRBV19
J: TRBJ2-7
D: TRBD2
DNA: TGTGCCAGTAGTATAGCGGGAGGGTCCTACGAGCAGTACTTC
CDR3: CASSIAGGSYEQYF

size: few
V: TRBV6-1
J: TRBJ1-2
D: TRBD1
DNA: TGTGCCAGCAGTCCAAGACAGGGGATTGAAGATGGCTACACCTTC
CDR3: CASSPRQGIEDGYTF

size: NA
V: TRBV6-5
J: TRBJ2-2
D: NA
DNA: TGTGCCAGCAGAATAGGGGAGCTGTTTTTT
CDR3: CASRIGELFF

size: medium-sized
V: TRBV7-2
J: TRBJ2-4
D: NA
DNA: TGTGCCAGCAGCTTAGCCAAAAACATTCAGTACTTC
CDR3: CASSLAKNIQYF

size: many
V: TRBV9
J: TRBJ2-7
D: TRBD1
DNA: TGTGCCAGCAGTTACGGGGACAGCAGCTCCTACGAGCAGTACTTC
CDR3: CASSYGDSSSYEQYF

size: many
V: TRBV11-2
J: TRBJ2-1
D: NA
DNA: TGTGCCAGCAGCCATACCGACGAGCAGTTCTTC
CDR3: CASSHTDEQFF

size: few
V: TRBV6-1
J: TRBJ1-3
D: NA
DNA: TGTGCCAGCGATGGACTGCACTCTGGAAACACAATATATTTT
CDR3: CASDGLHSGNTIYF

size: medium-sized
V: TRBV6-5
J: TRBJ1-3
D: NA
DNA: TGTGCCAGCAGTTACTCGATAACGAACACCATATATTTT
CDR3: CASSYSITNTIYF

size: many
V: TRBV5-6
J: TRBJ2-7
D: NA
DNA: TGTGCCAGCAGCTCCCGGACAGAGAGCTTATTGGAGCAGTACTTC
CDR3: CASSSRTESLLEQYF

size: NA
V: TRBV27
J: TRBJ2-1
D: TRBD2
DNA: TGTGCCAGCAGTAGACTAGCGGGGATGAATGAGCAGTTCTTC
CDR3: CASSRLAGMNEQFF

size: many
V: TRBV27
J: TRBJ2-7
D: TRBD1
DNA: TGTGCCAGCAGTTTGTCACAGGGGGCGGGTCAGTACTTC
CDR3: CASSLSQGAGQYF

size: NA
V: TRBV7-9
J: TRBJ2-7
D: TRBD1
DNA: TGTGCCAGCAGGAAGACAGGGATGGACGAGCAGTACTTC
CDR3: CASRKTGMDEQYF

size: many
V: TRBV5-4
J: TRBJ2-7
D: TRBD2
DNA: TGTGCCAGCAGCGCCGGGACTAGCGGTTACGAGCAGTACTTC
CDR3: CASSAGTSGYEQYF

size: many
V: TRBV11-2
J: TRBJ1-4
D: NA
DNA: TGTGCCAGCAGCTTAGCCTTAATTAATGAAAAACTGTTTTTT
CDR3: CASSLALINEKLFF

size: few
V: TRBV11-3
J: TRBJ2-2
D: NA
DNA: TGTGCCAGCAGCCCGGCCGTCACCGGGGAGCTGTTTTTT
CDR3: CASSPAVTGELFF